The entry below gives a single TCR beta chain sequence along with its context. Its antigen is not known. This sample stems from a study of cytomegalovirus exposure and HLA in healthy donors. Study-level results: Cytomegalovirus-associated status was assigned to about 170 TCR beta chains. Another analysis was done later, and it associated around 15,000 TCR beta sequences with HLA alleles at 0.05 false discovery rate. Later genetic work tied a missense DCLRE1C variant to beta-chain V and J trimming.

From germline, CDR1 is GTSNPN and CDR2 SVGIG (reference sequence). V gave up 2 bases and J gave up 3 bases, with 14 bases separating them. CDR3 length equals 15 residues. PCR was performed using 60 Vbeta and 13 Jbeta primers. Repertoires were generated with immunoSEQ multiplex PCR, while TCRdb's copy carries only in-frame clones and drops some. The data show some 80,000 clones, with around 62% seen just once and about 4.7% held by the top ten. The V and J genes are TRBV30 and TRBJ1-5; a possible D gene is TRBD1 (5 bases). Sample: PBMCs. This TCR was recovered from a male donor in good health and CMV-seropositive. The CDR3 DNA reads as TGTGCCTGGAGTCTTCTGACAGACTTCAATCAGCCCCAGCATTTT. It codes for CAWSLLTDFNQPQHF.